This T cell receptor (beta chain) comes out of a study of blood T cell repertoires in COVID-19. As for the study in general: Samples representing acute and convalescent COVID-19 were sourced from the United States, Italy and Spain. From T cells, B-cell-depleted T cells, or PBMCs came the material, which was cDNA or gDNA.

Authors' data handling: Estimation of nucleated cell counts was performed using reference gene primer amplification. Method: immunoSEQ multiplex PCR; TCRdb's copy keeps in-frame clones and lacks some. Clone size and the V and J calls come from that table; the DNA yielded D and trimming. The repertoire includes some 200,000 clones, more than 75% of them detected once, and over 4.5% sits in the top ten. The V gene lost 1 base and the J gene lost 4 bases, with 11 bases spanning the gap. In germline, CDR1 is MDHEN, CDR2 SYDVKM. This CDR3 contains 14 residues. The specimen was peripheral blood. The receptor comes from a man at least 80 years old with acute or convalescent COVID-19. This chain joins TRBV28 and TRBJ2-7, with D perhaps TRBD1 (6 bases). Written as DNA, the CDR3 is TGTGCCAGCAGTTTATCGGGACACGGATACGAGCAGTACTTC. Translation gives CASSLSGHGYEQYF.